Listed here is a single TCR beta chain. As yet, its antigen is unknown. Sequencing was performed with immunoSEQ multiplex PCR; in TCRdb, only in-frame clones are kept and a portion is missing. This sample carries about 680,000 clones, around 90% of them seen once, and the ten largest clones take about 1.5%. Germline loops: CDR1 SGHRS, CDR2 YFSETQ. Between the trimmed V and J ends, which lost 1 base and 0 bases, there was a span of 11 bases. The CDR3 extends over 16 amino acids. Treatment reported: around 19 received Ad26.COV2.S at low or high dose, single or two shots; roughly five received placebo; per-sample allocation not given. Sampling was performed 63 days after the first vaccine or placebo injection. What was given as vaccine was an Ad26 vector encoding Wuhan-strain SARS-CoV-2 spike. This sample is drawn from a study of Ad26.COV2.S vaccination and SARS-CoV-2 variants. Study-wide background: Enrollment placed the donor in the COV1001 Ad26.COV2.S trial arm. Study results and limitations: Estimates derived from TCR breadth and depth analyses may have underestimated total T cell responses. Ad26.COV2.S recipients had broader spike-specific TCRs (P = 0.0014).

Material: peripheral blood, obtained in a trial of Ad26.COV2.S vaccine versus placebo. This chain connects TRBV5-1 to TRBJ1-3; perhaps TRBD1 as D (5 bases). This TCR was sampled from a person between 18 and 60 years old who received the Ad26.COV2.S COVID-19 vaccine or a placebo. The CDR3 loop is CASSLNPGSSGNTIYF. The CDR3, as DNA: TGCGCCAGCAGCTTGAACCCAGGGAGCTCTGGAAACACCATATATTTT.